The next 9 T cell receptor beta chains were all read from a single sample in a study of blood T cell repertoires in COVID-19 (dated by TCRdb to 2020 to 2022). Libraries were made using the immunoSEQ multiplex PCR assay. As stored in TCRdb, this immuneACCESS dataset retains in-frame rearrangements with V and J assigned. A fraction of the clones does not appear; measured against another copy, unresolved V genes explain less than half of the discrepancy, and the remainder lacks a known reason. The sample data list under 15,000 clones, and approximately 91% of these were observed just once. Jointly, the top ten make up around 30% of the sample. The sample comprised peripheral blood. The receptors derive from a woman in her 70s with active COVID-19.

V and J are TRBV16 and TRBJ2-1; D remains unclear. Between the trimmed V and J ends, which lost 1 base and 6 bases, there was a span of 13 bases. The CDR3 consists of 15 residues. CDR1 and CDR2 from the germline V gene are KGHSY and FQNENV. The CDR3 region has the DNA TGTGCCAGCAGCCAATATGAGACTTCCCTCAATGAGCAGTTCTTC. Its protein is CASSQYETSLNEQFF. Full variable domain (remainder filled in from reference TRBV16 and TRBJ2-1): GEEVAQTPKHLVRGEGQKAKLYCAPIKGHSYVFWYQQVLKNEFKFLISFQNENVFDETGMPKERFSAKCLPNSPCSLEIQATKLEDSAVYFCASSQYETSLNEQFFGPGTRLTVL.

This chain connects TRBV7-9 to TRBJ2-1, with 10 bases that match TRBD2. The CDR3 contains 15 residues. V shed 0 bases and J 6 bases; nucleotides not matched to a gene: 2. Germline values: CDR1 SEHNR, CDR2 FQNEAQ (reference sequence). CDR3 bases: TGTGCCAGCAGCTTAGCGGCTAGCGGGAGCAATGAGCAGTTCTTC. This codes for CASSLAASGSNEQFF.

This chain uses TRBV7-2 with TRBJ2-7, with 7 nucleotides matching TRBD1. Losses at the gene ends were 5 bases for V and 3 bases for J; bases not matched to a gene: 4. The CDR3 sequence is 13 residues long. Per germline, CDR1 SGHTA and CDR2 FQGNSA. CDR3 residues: CASSPGTVYEQYF. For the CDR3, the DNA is TGTGCCAGCAGCCCAGGGACAGTCTACGAGCAGTACTTC.

The DNA of the CDR3 is TGTGCCACCAGTGACGGGACTAGCGGGAGTCTTTACAATGAGCAGTTCTTC. Amino acids: CATSDGTSGSLYNEQFF. The chain joins TRBV24-1 to TRBJ2-1, with 14 bases aligning to TRBD2. The CDR3 runs to 17 residues. V was pared by 4 bases and J by 4 bases, with 5 bases of the junction left unmatched. Germline loops: CDR1 KGHDR, CDR2 SFDVKD.

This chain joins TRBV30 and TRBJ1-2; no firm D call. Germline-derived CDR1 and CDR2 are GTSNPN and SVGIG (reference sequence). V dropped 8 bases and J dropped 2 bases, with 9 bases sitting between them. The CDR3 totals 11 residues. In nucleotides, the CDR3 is TGTGCCCGCGCCCGAAACTATGGCTACACCTTC. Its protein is CARARNYGYTF. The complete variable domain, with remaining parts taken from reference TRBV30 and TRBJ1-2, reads SQTIHQWPATLVQPVGSPLSLECTVEGTSNPNLYWYRQAAGRGLQLLFYSVGIGQISSEVPQNLSASRPQDRQFILSSKKLLLSDSGFYLCARARNYGYTFGSGTRLTVV.

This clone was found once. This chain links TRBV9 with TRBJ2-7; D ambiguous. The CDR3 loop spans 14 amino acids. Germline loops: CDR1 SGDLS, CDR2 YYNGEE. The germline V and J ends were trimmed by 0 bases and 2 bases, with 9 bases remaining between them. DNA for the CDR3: TGTGCCAGCAGCGTAGACCTGTGGCCCTACGAGCAGTACTTC. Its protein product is CASSVDLWPYEQYF.

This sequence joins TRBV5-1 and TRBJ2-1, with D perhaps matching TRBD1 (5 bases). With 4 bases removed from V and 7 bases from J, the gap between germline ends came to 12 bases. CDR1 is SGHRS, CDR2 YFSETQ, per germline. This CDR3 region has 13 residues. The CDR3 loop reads CASSRDRPNEQFF. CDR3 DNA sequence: TGCGCCAGCAGCCGCGACAGACCTAATGAGCAGTTCTTC.

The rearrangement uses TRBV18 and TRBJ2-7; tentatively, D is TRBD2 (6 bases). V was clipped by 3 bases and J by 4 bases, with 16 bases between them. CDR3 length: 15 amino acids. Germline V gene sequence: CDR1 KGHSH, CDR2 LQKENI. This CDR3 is CASSPTRGREYEQYF. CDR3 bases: TGTGCCAGCTCACCGACTAGGGGTCGAGAGTACGAGCAGTACTTC.

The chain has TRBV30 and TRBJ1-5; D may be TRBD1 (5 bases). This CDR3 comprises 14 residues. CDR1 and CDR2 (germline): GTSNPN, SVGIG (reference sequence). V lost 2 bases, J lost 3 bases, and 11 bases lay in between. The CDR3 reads CAWSSDSNNQPQHF. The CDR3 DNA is TGTGCCTGGAGTTCTGACAGCAACAATCAGCCCCAGCATTTT.